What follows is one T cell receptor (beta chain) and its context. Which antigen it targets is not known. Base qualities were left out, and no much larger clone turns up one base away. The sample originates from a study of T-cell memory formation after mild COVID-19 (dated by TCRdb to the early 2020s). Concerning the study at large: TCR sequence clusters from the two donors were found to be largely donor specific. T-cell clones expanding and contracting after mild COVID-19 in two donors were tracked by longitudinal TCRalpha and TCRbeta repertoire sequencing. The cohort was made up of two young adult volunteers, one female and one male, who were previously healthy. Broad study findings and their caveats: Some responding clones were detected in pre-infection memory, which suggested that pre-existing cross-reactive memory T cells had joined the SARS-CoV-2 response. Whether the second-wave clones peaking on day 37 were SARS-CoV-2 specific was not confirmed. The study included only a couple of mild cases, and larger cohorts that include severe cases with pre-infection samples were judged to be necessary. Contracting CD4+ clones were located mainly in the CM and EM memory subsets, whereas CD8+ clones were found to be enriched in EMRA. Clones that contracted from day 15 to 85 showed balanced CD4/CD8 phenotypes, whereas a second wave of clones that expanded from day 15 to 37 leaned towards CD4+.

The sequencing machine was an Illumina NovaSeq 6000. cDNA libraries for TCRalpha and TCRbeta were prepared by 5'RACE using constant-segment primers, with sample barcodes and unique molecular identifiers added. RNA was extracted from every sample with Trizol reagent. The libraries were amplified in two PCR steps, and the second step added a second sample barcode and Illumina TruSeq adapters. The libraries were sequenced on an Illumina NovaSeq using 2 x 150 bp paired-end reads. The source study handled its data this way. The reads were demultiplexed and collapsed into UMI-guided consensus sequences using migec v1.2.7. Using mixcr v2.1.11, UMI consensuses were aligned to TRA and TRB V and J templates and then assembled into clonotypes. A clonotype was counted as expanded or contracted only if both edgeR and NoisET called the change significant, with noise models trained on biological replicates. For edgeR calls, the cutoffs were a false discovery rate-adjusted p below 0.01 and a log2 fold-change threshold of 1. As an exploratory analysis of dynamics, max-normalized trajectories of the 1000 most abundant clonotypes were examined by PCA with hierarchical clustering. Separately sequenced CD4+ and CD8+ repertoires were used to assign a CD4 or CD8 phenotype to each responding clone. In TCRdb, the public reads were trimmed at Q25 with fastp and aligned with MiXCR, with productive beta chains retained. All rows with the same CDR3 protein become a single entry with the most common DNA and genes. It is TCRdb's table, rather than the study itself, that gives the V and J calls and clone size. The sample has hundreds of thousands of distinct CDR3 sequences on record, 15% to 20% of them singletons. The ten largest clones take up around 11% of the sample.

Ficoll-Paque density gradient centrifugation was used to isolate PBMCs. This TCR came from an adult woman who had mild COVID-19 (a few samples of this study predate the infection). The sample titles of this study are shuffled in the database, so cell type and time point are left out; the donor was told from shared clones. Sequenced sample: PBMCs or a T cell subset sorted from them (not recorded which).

The DNA is as follows: TGTGCCACCAGTGATGGGACAGGGAGTGAAAAACTGTTTTTT. It encodes CATSDGTGSEKLFF. The rearrangement joined TRBV24-1 to TRBJ1-4; the junction holds 9 bases that match TRBD1. Trimming accounts for 3 bases at V and 7 bases at J, while the number of junction bases matched to no gene is 2. The CDR3 sequence holds 14 residues, the cysteine and phenylalanine included. CDR3 DNA is the only sequence kept; it has 42 bases, read in frame from the first base. The germline V gene provides CDR1 KGHDR and CDR2 SFDVKD.